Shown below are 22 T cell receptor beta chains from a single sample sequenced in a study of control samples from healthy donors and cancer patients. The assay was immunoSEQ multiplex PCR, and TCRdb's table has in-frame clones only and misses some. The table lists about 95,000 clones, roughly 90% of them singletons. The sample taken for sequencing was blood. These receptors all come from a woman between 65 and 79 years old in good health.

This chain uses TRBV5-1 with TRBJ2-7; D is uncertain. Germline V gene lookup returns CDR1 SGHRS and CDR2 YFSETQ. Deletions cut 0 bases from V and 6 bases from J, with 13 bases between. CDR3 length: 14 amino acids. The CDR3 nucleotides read TGCGCCAGCAGCTTGGGGCCCGGGTTCCCCGAGCAGTACTTC. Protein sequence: CASSLGPGFPEQYF.

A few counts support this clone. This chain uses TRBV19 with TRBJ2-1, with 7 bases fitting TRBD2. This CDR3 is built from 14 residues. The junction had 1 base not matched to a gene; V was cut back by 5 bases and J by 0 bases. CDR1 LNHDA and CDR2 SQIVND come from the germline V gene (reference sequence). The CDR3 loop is CASSPSGSYNEQFF. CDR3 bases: TGTGCCAGTAGTCCTAGCGGCTCCTACAATGAGCAGTTCTTC.

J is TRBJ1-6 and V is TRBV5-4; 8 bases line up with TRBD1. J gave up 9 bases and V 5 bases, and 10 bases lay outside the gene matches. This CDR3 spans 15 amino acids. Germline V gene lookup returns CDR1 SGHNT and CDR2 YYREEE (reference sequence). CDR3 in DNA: TGTGCCAGCAGTCCAAGGACAGGGTCGGGTTCACCCCTCCACTTT. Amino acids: CASSPRTGSGSPLHF.

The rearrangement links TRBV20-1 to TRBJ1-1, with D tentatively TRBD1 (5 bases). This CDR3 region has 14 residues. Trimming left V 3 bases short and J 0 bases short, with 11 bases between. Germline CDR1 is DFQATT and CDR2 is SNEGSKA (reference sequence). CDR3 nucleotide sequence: TGCAGTGCTAGTGAAGGGGTCATGAACACTGAAGCTTTCTTT. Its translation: CSASEGVMNTEAFF.

CDR3 DNA: TGTGCCTGGAGTGTGGGGTTGACAGGCACTGAAGCTTTCTTT. Translated: CAWSVGLTGTEAFF. The rearrangement joins TRBV30 to TRBJ1-1, with a possible D match to TRBD1 (6 bases). V lost 0 bases to trimming and J lost 4 bases, with 12 bases between them. Germline CDR1 is GTSNPN and CDR2 is SVGIG (reference sequence). The CDR3 loop spans 14 amino acids.

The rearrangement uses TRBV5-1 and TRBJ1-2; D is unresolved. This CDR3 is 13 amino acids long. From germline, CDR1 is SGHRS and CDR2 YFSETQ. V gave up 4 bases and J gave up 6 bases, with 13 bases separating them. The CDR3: CASSGLYKDGYTF. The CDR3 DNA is TGCGCCAGCAGCGGCTTATATAAAGATGGCTACACCTTC.

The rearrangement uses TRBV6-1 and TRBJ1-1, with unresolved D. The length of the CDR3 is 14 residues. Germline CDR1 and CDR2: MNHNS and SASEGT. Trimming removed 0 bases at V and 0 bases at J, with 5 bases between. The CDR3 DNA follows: TGTGCCAGCAGTGAAGCGGGAATGAACACTGAAGCTTTCTTT. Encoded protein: CASSEAGMNTEAFF.

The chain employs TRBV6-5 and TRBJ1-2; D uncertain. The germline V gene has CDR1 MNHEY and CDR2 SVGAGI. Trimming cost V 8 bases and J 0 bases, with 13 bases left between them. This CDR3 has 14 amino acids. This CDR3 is CASLRAQPNYGYTF. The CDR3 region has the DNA TGTGCCAGCCTCCGAGCCCAACCTAACTATGGCTACACCTTC.

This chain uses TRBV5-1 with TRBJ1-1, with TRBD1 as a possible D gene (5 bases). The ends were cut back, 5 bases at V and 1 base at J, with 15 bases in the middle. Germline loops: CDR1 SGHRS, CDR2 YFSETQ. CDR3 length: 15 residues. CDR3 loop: CASRPLGGGNTEAFF. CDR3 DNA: TGCGCCAGCAGACCCCTCGGGGGGGGGAACACTGAAGCTTTCTTT.

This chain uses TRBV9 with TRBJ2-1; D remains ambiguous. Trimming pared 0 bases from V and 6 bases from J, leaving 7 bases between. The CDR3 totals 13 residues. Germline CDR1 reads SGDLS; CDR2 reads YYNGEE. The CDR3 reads CASSVDSFNEQFF. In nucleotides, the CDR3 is TGTGCCAGCAGCGTAGATAGCTTCAATGAGCAGTTCTTC.

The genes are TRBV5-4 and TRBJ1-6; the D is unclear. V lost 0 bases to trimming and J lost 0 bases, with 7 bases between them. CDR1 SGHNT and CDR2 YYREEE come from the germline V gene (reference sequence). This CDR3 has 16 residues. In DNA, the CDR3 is TGTGCCAGCAGCTTGGGTTCTAGCTCCTATAATTCACCCCTCCACTTT. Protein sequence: CASSLGSSSYNSPLHF. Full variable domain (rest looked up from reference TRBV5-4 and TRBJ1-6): ETGVTQSPTHLIKTRGQQVTLRCSSQSGHNTVSWYQQALGQGPQFIFQYYREEENGRGNFPPRFSGLQFPNYSSELNVNALELDDSALYLCASSLGSSSYNSPLHFGNGTRLTVT.

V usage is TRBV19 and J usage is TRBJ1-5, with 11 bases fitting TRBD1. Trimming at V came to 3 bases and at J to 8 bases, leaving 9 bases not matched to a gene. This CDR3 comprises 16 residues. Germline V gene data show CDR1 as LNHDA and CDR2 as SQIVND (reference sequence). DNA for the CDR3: TGTGCCAGTAGTATTGCCGGGACAGGGGGTGGTGAGCCCCAGCATTTT. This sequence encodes CASSIAGTGGGEPQHF.

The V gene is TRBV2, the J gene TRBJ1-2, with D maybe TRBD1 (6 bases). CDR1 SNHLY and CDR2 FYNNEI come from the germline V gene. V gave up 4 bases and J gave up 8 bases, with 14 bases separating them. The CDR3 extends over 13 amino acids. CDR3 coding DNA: TGTGCCAGCAGTGGAGACAGGATAGGAGGCTACACCTTC. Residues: CASSGDRIGGYTF.

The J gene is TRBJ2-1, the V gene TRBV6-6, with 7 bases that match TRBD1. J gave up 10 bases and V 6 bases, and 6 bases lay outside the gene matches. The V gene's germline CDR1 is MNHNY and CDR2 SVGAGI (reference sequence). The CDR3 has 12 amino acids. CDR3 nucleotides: TGTGCCAGCAGGGATACAGGGGACGAGCAGTTCTTC. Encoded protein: CASRDTGDEQFF.

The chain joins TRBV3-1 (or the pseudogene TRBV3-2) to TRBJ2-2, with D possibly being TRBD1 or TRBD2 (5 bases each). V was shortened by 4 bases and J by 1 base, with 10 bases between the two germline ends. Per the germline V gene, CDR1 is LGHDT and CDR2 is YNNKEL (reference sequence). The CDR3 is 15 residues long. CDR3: CASSLLGGNTGELFF. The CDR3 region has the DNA TGTGCCAGCAGCCTTCTTGGGGGGAACACCGGGGAGCTGTTTTTT.

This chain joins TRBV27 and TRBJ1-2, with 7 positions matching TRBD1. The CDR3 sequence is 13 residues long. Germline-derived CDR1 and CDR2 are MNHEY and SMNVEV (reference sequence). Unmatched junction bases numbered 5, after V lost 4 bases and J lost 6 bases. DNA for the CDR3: TGTGCCAGCAGTTGGGCAGGGGGAGATGGCTACACCTTC. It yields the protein CASSWAGGDGYTF.

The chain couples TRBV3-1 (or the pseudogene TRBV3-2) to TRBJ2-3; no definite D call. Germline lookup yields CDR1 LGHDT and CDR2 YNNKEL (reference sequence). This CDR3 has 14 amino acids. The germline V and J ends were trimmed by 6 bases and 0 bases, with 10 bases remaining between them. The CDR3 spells CASRAWGSTDTQYF. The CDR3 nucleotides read TGTGCCAGCAGGGCTTGGGGTAGCACAGATACGCAGTATTTT.

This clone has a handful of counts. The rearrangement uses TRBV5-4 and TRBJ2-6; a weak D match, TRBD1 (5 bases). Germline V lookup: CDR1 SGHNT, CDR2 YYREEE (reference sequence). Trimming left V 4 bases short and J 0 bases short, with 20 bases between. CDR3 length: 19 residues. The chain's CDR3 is CASSPRQSGLGSGANVLTF. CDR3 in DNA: TGTGCCAGCAGCCCGAGACAGTCAGGCTTGGGCTCTGGGGCCAACGTCCTGACTTTC.

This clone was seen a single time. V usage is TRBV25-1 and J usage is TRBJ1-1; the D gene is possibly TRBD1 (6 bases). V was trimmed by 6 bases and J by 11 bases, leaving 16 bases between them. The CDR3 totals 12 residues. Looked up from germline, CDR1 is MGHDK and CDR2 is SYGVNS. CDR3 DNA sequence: TGTGCCAGCAGCCTGGGGGGCTCCGGGGCTTTCTTT. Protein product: CASSLGGSGAFF.

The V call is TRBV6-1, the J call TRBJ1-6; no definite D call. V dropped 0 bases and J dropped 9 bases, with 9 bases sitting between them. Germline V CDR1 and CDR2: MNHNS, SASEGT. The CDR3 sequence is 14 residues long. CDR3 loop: CASSEAMDFSPLHF. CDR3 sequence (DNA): TGTGCCAGCAGTGAAGCGATGGATTTTTCACCCCTCCACTTT.

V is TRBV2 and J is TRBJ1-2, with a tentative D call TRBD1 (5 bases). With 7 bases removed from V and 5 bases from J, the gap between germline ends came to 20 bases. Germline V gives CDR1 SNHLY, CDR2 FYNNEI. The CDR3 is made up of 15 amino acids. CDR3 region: CASNPDTISGYGYTF. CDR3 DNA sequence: TGTGCCAGCAATCCGGACACTATATCTGGGTATGGCTACACCTTC.

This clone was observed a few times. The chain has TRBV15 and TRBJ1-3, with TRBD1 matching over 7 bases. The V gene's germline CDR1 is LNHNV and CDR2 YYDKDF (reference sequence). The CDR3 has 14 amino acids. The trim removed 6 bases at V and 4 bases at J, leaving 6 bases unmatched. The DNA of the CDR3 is TGTGCCACCAGTACAGGGGTGTCCGGAAACACCATATATTTT. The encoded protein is CATSTGVSGNTIYF.